This TCR beta chain was profiled in a study of blood T cell repertoires in COVID-19 (dated by TCRdb to 2020 to 2022). About the full investigation: The collaborator samples originated in the United States, Italy and Spain and spanned the acute and convalescent phases of COVID-19. Deeply sampled blood TCRbeta repertoires from subjects exposed to, actively infected with, or recovered from COVID-19 were included in the dataset. The repertoires were made available in a free public database intended to serve as a resource for research on the immune response to SARS-CoV-2. Where HLA class I and class II types were available, the types were taken from metadata supplied by the sample provider, not from assay-based typing. The samples were drawn from the first 160 participants of the ongoing ImmuneRACE study and from roughly 1,300 subjects provided by 6 global collaborators. The prospective study material was composed of cDNA or gDNA derived from T cells, B-cell-depleted T cells, or PBMCs. A de-identified subject ID, COVID-19 status, age in years and sex were almost always included in the sample metadata. Study-level results and caveats: The amount of clinical and demographic metadata varied by source and participant and was provided uncurated.

The immunoSEQ Assay, a bias-controlled multiplex PCR, was used to amplify TCRbeta CDR3 regions from genomic DNA. Per the authors' processing: The number of nucleated cells in each sample was estimated from the amplification of reference gene primers within the assay. To quantify the absolute abundance of each unique TCRbeta CDR3 rearrangement, sequence reads were collapsed and filtered. Productive Simpson clonality was computed per sample as the square root of Simpson's diversity index over productive rearrangements. The source is immuneACCESS, and TCRdb retained only in-frame sequences with V and J called. Part of the clones is not carried over; for the studies checked, unresolved V genes explain less than half of this, and the remainder is unexplained. The DNA gave D and trimming, while V, J and clone size come from that table. Across this sample there are 15,000 to 25,000 clones, with more than 85% seen only once. The ten top clones hold roughly 4% of the sample.

The collaborating institutions used their own protocols to collect whole blood in K2EDTA tubes. Collaborator samples were shipped for TCRbeta analysis as frozen whole blood, isolated PBMCs, or DNA extracted from either sample type. With regard to this clone: Its antigen is still unknown. No qualities accompany the bases; no much larger clone lies one base away.

At the junction V is shortened by 3 bases and J by 4 bases, with 6 bases in between. Per the germline V gene, MDHEN is the CDR1 and SYDVKM is the CDR2. The CDR3, from cysteine to phenylalanine, totals 12 residues. CDR3 DNA only is kept here, 36 bases in frame from base 1. The chain is encoded by TRBV28 joined to TRBJ1-1; no D gene is confidently identified. Sequenced material: peripheral blood. This TCR derives from a woman between 45 and 65 years old with active COVID-19. The sequence in DNA is TGTGCCAGCAGTTTCGTTAGCACTGAAGCTTTCTTT. This is translated as CASSFVSTEAFF.